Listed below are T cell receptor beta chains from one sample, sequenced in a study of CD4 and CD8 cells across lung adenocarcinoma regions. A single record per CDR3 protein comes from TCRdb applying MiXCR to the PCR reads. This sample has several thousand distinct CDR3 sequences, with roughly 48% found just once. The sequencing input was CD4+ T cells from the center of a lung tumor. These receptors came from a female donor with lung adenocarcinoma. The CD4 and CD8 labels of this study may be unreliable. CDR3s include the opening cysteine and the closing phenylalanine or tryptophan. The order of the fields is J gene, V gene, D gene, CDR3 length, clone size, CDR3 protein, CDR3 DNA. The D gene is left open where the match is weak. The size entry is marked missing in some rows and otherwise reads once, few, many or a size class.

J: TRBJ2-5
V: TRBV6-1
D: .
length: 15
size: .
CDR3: CARGEGGRDQDTQYF
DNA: TGTGCCAGGGGAGAGGGGGGCAGGGACCAAGATACCCAGTACTTT

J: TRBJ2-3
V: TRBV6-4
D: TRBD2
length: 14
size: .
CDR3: CASSDGTSAGAQYF
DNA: TGTGCCAGCAGTGACGGGACTAGCGCCGGGGCGCAGTATTTT

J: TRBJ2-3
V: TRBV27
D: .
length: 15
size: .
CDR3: CARGLGAGGTDTQYF
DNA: TGTGCCAGGGGACTCGGGGCTGGGGGGACAGATACGCAGTATTTT

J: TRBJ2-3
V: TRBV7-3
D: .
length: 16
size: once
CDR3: CASSLTGGWSTDTQYF
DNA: TGTGCCAGCAGCTTAACGGGGGGCTGGAGCACAGATACGCAGTATTTT

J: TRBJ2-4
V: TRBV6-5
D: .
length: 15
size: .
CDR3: CASSYPNQAAYIQYF
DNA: TGTGCCAGCAGTTACCCCAACCAGGCCGCGTACATTCAGTACTTC

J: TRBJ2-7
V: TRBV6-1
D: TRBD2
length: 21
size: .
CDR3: CASSESSGGRGLSGGSYEQYF
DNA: TGTGCCAGCAGTGAATCGTCTGGGGGCAGGGGACTTAGCGGGGGGTCCTACGAGCAGTACTTC

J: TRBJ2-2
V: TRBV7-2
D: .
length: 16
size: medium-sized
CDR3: CASSLLGSGSGGELFF
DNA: TGTGCCAGCAGCTTATTGGGGTCCGGGAGTGGCGGGGAGCTGTTTTTT

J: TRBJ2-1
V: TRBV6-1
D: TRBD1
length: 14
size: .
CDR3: CASQGVSSYNEQFF
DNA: TGTGCCAGCCAGGGGGTTAGCTCCTACAATGAGCAGTTCTTC

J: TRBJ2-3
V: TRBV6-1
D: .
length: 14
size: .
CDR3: CASRGASAKNIQYF
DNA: TGTGCCAGCAGGGGGGCTAGCGCCAAAAATATTCAGTATTTT

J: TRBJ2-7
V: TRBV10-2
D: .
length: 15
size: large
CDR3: CASSGGNTLGYEQYF
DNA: TGCGCCAGCAGTGGGGGGAACACGTTGGGCTACGAGCAGTACTTC

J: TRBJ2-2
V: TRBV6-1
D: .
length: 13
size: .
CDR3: CASHRPRGGELFF
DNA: TGTGCCAGCCACAGGCCCAGGGGCGGGGAGCTGTTTTTT

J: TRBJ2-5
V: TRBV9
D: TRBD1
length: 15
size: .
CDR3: CASSVVTGGRETQYF
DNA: TGTGCCAGCAGCGTAGTGACAGGGGGGCGAGAGACCCAGTACTTC

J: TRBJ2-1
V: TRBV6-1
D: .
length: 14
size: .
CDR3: CASRDVVSTDEQFF
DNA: TGTGCCAGCAGGGATGTTGTGAGCACAGATGAGCAGTTTTTC

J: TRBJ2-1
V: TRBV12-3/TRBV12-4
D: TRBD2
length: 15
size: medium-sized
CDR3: CASSASGASYNEQFF
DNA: TGTGCCAGCAGTGCTAGCGGGGCCTCCTACAATGAGCAGTTCTTC

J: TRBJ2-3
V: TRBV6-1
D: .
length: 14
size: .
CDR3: CASKHRRSTDKQYF
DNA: TGTGCCAGCAAACACAGAAGAAGCACAGATAAGCAGTATTTT

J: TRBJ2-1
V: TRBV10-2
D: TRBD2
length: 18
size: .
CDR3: CASRPPGLAGTYQETQFF
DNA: TGCGCCAGCAGACCGCCGGGACTAGCGGGGACGTACCAAGAGACCCAGTTCTTC

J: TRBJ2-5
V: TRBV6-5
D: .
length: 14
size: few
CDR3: CASSWGPLSETQYF
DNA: TGTGCCAGCAGTTGGGGGCCATTGTCGGAGACCCAGTACTTC

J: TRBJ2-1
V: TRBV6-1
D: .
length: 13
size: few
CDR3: CATRVGPYNEQFF
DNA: TGTGCCACCCGGGTGGGGCCCTACAATGAGCAGTTCTTC

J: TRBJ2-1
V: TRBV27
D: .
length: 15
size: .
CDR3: CASSPGVADYDEQFF
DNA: TGTGCCAGCAGTCCGGGAGTAGCGGATTACGATGAGCAGTTCTTT

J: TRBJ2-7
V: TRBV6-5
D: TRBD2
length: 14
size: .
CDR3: CASSSSWTSDEQYF
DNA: TGTGCCAGCAGTTCATCTTGGACTAGCGACGAGCAGTACTTC

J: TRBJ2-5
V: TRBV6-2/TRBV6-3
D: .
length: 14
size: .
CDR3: CASSYMTAKSSQYF
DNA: TGTGCCAGCAGTTACATGACCGCCAAGTCGTCCCAGTACTTC

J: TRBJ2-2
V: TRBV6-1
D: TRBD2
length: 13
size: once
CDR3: CASHRRGGGELFF
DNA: TGTGCCAGCCACCGACGGGGGGGCGGGGAGCTGTTTTTT

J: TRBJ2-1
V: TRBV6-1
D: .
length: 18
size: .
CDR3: CASSEPDEIDGVYNEQFF
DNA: TGTGCCAGCAGTGAACCGGACGAGATAGATGGGGTCTACAATGAGCAGTTCTTC

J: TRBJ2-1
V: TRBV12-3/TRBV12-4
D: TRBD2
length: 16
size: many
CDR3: CASSFETSGFYNEQFF
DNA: TGTGCCAGCAGTTTTGAAACTAGCGGGTTCTACAATGAGCAGTTCTTC

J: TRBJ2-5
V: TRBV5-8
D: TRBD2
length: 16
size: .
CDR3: CASSFAGLAGRETQYF
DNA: TGTGCCAGCAGCTTCGCCGGACTAGCGGGTCGGGAGACCCAGTACTTC

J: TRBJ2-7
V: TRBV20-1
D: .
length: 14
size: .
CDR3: CSASKTAVSYEQYF
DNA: TGCAGTGCTAGCAAGACAGCCGTTTCCTACGAGCAGTACTTC

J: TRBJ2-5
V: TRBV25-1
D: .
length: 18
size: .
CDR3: CASSASAGAPSDLETQYF
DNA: TGTGCCAGCAGTGCCTCCGCGGGGGCACCTTCAGACTTAGAGACCCAGTACTTC

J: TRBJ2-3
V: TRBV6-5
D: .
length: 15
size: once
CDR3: CGRSYSLRFTNTQYF
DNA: TGTGGCCGCAGCTACTCGCTACGGTTCACAAATACGCAGTATTTT

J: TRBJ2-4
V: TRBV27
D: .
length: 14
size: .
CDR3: CASTGLGATNTQYF
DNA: TGTGCCAGCACGGGGCTGGGAGCCACAAATACGCAGTACTTC

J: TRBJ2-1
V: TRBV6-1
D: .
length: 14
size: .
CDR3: CASSRDMAGYEQFF
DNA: TGTGCCAGCAGTAGGGACATGGCTGGGTATGAGCAGTTCTTC

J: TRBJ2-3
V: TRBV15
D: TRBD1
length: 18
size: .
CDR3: CATSRYPGQGQNTDTQYF
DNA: TGTGCCACCAGCAGATATCCCGGACAGGGCCAAAACACAGATACGCAGTATTTT

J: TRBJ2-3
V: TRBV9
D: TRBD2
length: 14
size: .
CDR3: CAAPGTSGENTQFF
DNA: TGTGCCGCTCCTGGGACTAGCGGAGAAAATACGCAGTTTTTC

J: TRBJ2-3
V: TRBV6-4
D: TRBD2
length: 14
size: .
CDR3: CAGSGDGGKDTQYF
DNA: TGTGCGGGCAGCGGGGACGGTGGGAAAGATACGCAGTATTTT

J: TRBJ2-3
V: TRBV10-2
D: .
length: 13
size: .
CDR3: CGIGYRGTETQYF
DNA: TGTGGCATCGGTTACCGTGGCACAGAGACCCAGTATTTT

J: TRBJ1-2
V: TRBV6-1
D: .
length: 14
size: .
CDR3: CASSEMGRDYGYTF
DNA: TGTGCCAGCAGTGAAATGGGCCGAGACTATGGCTACACCTTC

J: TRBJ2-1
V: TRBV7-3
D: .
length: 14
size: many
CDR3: CASSLMGSYNEQFF
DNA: TGTGCCAGCAGCTTAATGGGTTCTTACAATGAGCAGTTCTTC

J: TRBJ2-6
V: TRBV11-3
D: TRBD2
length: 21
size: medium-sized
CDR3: CASSLAAGGRLDYSGANVLTF
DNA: TGTGCCAGCAGCTTAGCTGCGGGGGGTCGACTGGATTACTCTGGGGCCAACGTCCTGACTTTC

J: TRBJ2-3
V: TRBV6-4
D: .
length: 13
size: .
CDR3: CASSDAMSDTQYF
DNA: TGTGCCAGCAGTGACGCGATGTCAGATACGCAGTATTTT

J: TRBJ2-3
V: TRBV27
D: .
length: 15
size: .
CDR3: CARSFGAGGTDTQYF
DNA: TGTGCCAGGAGTTTCGGGGCAGGTGGCACAGATACGCAGTATTTT